This TCR beta chain was profiled in a study of T cell repertoires in cytomegalovirus infection. Study information: Public TCR beta signatures were indicative of both CMV infection and a matching HLA type.

TCRdb reprocessed the reads with MiXCR, giving one entry per CDR3 protein. The sample has 250,000 or so distinct CDR3 sequences, approximately 17% seen once. V lost 1 base to trimming and J lost 6 bases, with 29 bases between them. Germline V gives CDR1 SGHTA, CDR2 FQGNSA. This CDR3 has 20 residues. In its sample, this clonotype was seen many times. Its matching antigen is unknown. Study-wide results and caveats: Using cumulative public TCR beta family frequency, the authors identified those who carried CMV together with the relevant HLA. Clonotypes of TCR beta that were HLA-C-restricted and CMV-specific dominated the ex vivo response.

The chain combines TRBV7-2 with TRBJ2-3, with a tentative D call TRBD2 (6 bases). The clonotype comes from a human donor in good health (CMV status not recorded). Some clones in this sample may be carry-over from other donors' samples. The sequenced material came from CD8+ T cells from PBMCs. CDR3 residues: CASSLVGRGNTGTRVDTQYF. The CDR3 region has the DNA TGTGCCAGCAGCTTAGTCGGGAGAGGGAATACGGGGACCAGGGTGGATACGCAGTATTTT.